These T cell receptor beta chains were read from a single sample in a study of T cell repertoires in cytomegalovirus infection. TCRdb fed the reads into MiXCR, producing one record per CDR3 protein. The sample carries 350,000 to 450,000 distinct CDR3 sequences, around 18% recorded once. Sequenced: PBMCs. The source is a human donor in good health (CMV status not recorded). Some clones in this sample may be carry-over from other donors' samples. CDR3s include the opening cysteine and the closing phenylalanine or tryptophan. Fields, in order: J gene, V gene, D gene, clone size, CDR3 protein, CDR3 DNA. D genes are given only for firm matches. For some rows the clone size is stated as once, few or many, or as a class when expanded; others skip it.

J gene: TRBJ2-1
V gene: TRBV6-2/TRBV6-3
D gene: TRBD2
clone size: many
CDR3 protein: CASTQAGVIYNEQFF
CDR3 DNA: TGTGCCAGCACACAAGCGGGAGTAATCTACAATGAGCAGTTCTTC

J gene: TRBJ1-1
V gene: TRBV7-9
D gene: -
clone size: few
CDR3 protein: CASSERGVEAFF
CDR3 DNA: TGTGCCAGCAGCGAGAGAGGGGTTGAAGCTTTCTTT

J gene: TRBJ2-7
V gene: TRBV11-2
D gene: -
clone size: few
CDR3 protein: CASSPPSGYEQYF
CDR3 DNA: TGTGCCAGCAGCCCCCCGTCAGGCTACGAGCAGTACTTC

J gene: TRBJ1-4
V gene: TRBV12-3/TRBV12-4
D gene: -
clone size: -
CDR3 protein: CASSESTNEKLFF
CDR3 DNA: TGTGCCAGCAGCGAATCAACTAATGAAAAACTGTTTTTT

J gene: TRBJ2-5
V gene: TRBV20-1
D gene: -
clone size: -
CDR3 protein: CSARPFLGQSQETQYF
CDR3 DNA: TGCAGTGCTAGACCCTTCTTGGGCCAGAGCCAAGAGACCCAGTACTTC

J gene: TRBJ1-3
V gene: TRBV11-2
D gene: -
clone size: -
CDR3 protein: CASSPVRSTRPGNTIYF
CDR3 DNA: TGTGCCAGCAGCCCAGTTCGTAGTACTCGCCCTGGAAACACCATATATTTT

J gene: TRBJ2-7
V gene: TRBV7-6
D gene: -
clone size: -
CDR3 protein: CASSLAGQFSYEQYF
CDR3 DNA: TGTGCCAGCAGCTTAGCCGGACAGTTCTCCTACGAGCAGTACTTC

J gene: TRBJ1-1
V gene: TRBV7-2
D gene: TRBD1
clone size: many
CDR3 protein: CASSLVTGTLGEAFF
CDR3 DNA: TGTGCCAGCAGCTTGGTGACAGGGACGCTTGGTGAAGCTTTCTTT

J gene: TRBJ1-5
V gene: TRBV12-3/TRBV12-4
D gene: TRBD1
clone size: -
CDR3 protein: CASISDRGGLGNQPQHF
CDR3 DNA: TGTGCCAGCATCTCGGACAGGGGAGGTCTAGGCAATCAGCCCCAGCATTTT

J gene: TRBJ2-1
V gene: TRBV11-2
D gene: -
clone size: many
CDR3 protein: CASGVKHEQFF
CDR3 DNA: TGTGCCAGCGGTGTGAAACATGAGCAGTTCTTC

J gene: TRBJ2-1
V gene: TRBV11-2
D gene: -
clone size: many
CDR3 protein: CASSSLDSSPNEGEQFF
CDR3 DNA: TGTGCCAGCAGCTCTCTGGATTCTTCCCCAAACGAGGGAGAGCAGTTCTTC

J gene: TRBJ2-4
V gene: TRBV10-3
D gene: -
clone size: -
CDR3 protein: CAISTGPPTKNIQYF
CDR3 DNA: TGTGCCATCAGCACCGGGCCCCCGACCAAAAACATTCAGTACTTC

J gene: TRBJ2-1
V gene: TRBV4-1
D gene: -
clone size: -
CDR3 protein: CASSPRTNMFNEQFF
CDR3 DNA: TGCGCCAGCAGCCCCAGGACCAATATGTTCAATGAGCAGTTCTTC

J gene: TRBJ2-3
V gene: TRBV5-1
D gene: TRBD2
clone size: many
CDR3 protein: CASSLWTSGRENTQYF
CDR3 DNA: TGCGCCAGCAGCTTGTGGACTAGCGGGAGGGAAAATACGCAGTATTTT

J gene: TRBJ2-2
V gene: TRBV5-5
D gene: TRBD2
clone size: -
CDR3 protein: CASSLRAGGPWVNTGELFF
CDR3 DNA: TGTGCCAGCAGCTTGAGGGCGGGAGGGCCATGGGTGAACACCGGGGAGCTGTTTTTT

J gene: TRBJ2-1
V gene: TRBV12-3/TRBV12-4
D gene: TRBD2
clone size: many
CDR3 protein: CASLSGGGYNEQFF
CDR3 DNA: TGTGCCAGCCTTAGCGGGGGGGGTTACAATGAGCAGTTCTTC

J gene: TRBJ2-3
V gene: TRBV6-1
D gene: -
clone size: few
CDR3 protein: CASNPTNPTLDTQYF
CDR3 DNA: TGTGCCAGCAACCCCACAAACCCAACTCTAGATACGCAGTATTTT

J gene: TRBJ1-2
V gene: TRBV7-9
D gene: TRBD1
clone size: many
CDR3 protein: CASSGGTASLNYGYTF
CDR3 DNA: TGTGCCAGCAGCGGCGGGACAGCATCACTCAACTATGGCTACACCTTC

J gene: TRBJ2-7
V gene: TRBV6-2/TRBV6-3
D gene: -
clone size: few
CDR3 protein: CASSYSMAGVSYEQYF
CDR3 DNA: TGTGCCAGCAGTTACTCGATGGCAGGGGTCTCCTACGAGCAGTACTTC

J gene: TRBJ2-1
V gene: TRBV7-9
D gene: -
clone size: -
CDR3 protein: CASSPSRALRFF
CDR3 DNA: TGTGCCAGCAGCCCCTCCCGGGCTCTCCGGTTCTTC

J gene: TRBJ2-7
V gene: TRBV7-8
D gene: TRBD1
clone size: many
CDR3 protein: CASSSSTGGYEQYF
CDR3 DNA: TGTGCCAGCAGCTCATCAACAGGGGGGTACGAGCAGTACTTC

J gene: TRBJ1-6
V gene: TRBV7-8
D gene: -
clone size: many
CDR3 protein: CASSKNSYNSPLHF
CDR3 DNA: TGTGCCAGCAGCAAAAACTCCTATAATTCACCCCTCCACTTT

J gene: TRBJ2-7
V gene: TRBV2
D gene: -
clone size: few
CDR3 protein: CASSRTEQGQYF
CDR3 DNA: TGTGCCAGCAGCCGGACAGAGCAGGGGCAGTACTTC

J gene: TRBJ2-7
V gene: TRBV23-1
D gene: -
clone size: once
CDR3 protein: CASISPGLPAYEQYF
CDR3 DNA: TGCGCCAGCATTTCTCCGGGACTCCCGGCCTACGAGCAGTACTTC

J gene: TRBJ1-2
V gene: TRBV7-2
D gene: -
clone size: few
CDR3 protein: CASSSQRIYGYTF
CDR3 DNA: TGTGCCAGCAGCTCTCAACGGATCTATGGCTACACCTTC

J gene: TRBJ2-2
V gene: TRBV6-6
D gene: TRBD1
clone size: -
CDR3 protein: CASSYSTGQGSGELFF
CDR3 DNA: TGTGCCAGCAGTTACTCAACGGGACAGGGATCCGGGGAGCTGTTTTTT

J gene: TRBJ2-3
V gene: TRBV12-3/TRBV12-4
D gene: TRBD2
clone size: few
CDR3 protein: CASSFSFVTSAQYF
CDR3 DNA: TGTGCCAGCAGTTTTTCCTTCGTGACTAGCGCGCAGTATTTT

J gene: TRBJ2-7
V gene: TRBV11-2
D gene: -
clone size: many
CDR3 protein: CASSLGARPNTYEQYF
CDR3 DNA: TGTGCCAGCAGCTTAGGGGCCCGACCGAATACCTACGAGCAGTACTTC

J gene: TRBJ2-1
V gene: TRBV5-1
D gene: -
clone size: few
CDR3 protein: CASNENTGLPALF
CDR3 DNA: TGCGCCAGCAACGAGAACACGGGACTCCCCGCCCTCTTC

J gene: TRBJ2-7
V gene: TRBV20-1
D gene: TRBD2
clone size: -
CDR3 protein: CSAAGLAGRSYEQYF
CDR3 DNA: TGCAGTGCAGCAGGACTAGCGGGACGCTCCTACGAGCAGTACTTC

J gene: TRBJ1-2
V gene: TRBV28
D gene: TRBD1
clone size: many
CDR3 protein: CASSLSRGRGYGYTF
CDR3 DNA: TGTGCCAGCAGTTTATCCAGGGGGCGAGGCTATGGCTACACCTTC